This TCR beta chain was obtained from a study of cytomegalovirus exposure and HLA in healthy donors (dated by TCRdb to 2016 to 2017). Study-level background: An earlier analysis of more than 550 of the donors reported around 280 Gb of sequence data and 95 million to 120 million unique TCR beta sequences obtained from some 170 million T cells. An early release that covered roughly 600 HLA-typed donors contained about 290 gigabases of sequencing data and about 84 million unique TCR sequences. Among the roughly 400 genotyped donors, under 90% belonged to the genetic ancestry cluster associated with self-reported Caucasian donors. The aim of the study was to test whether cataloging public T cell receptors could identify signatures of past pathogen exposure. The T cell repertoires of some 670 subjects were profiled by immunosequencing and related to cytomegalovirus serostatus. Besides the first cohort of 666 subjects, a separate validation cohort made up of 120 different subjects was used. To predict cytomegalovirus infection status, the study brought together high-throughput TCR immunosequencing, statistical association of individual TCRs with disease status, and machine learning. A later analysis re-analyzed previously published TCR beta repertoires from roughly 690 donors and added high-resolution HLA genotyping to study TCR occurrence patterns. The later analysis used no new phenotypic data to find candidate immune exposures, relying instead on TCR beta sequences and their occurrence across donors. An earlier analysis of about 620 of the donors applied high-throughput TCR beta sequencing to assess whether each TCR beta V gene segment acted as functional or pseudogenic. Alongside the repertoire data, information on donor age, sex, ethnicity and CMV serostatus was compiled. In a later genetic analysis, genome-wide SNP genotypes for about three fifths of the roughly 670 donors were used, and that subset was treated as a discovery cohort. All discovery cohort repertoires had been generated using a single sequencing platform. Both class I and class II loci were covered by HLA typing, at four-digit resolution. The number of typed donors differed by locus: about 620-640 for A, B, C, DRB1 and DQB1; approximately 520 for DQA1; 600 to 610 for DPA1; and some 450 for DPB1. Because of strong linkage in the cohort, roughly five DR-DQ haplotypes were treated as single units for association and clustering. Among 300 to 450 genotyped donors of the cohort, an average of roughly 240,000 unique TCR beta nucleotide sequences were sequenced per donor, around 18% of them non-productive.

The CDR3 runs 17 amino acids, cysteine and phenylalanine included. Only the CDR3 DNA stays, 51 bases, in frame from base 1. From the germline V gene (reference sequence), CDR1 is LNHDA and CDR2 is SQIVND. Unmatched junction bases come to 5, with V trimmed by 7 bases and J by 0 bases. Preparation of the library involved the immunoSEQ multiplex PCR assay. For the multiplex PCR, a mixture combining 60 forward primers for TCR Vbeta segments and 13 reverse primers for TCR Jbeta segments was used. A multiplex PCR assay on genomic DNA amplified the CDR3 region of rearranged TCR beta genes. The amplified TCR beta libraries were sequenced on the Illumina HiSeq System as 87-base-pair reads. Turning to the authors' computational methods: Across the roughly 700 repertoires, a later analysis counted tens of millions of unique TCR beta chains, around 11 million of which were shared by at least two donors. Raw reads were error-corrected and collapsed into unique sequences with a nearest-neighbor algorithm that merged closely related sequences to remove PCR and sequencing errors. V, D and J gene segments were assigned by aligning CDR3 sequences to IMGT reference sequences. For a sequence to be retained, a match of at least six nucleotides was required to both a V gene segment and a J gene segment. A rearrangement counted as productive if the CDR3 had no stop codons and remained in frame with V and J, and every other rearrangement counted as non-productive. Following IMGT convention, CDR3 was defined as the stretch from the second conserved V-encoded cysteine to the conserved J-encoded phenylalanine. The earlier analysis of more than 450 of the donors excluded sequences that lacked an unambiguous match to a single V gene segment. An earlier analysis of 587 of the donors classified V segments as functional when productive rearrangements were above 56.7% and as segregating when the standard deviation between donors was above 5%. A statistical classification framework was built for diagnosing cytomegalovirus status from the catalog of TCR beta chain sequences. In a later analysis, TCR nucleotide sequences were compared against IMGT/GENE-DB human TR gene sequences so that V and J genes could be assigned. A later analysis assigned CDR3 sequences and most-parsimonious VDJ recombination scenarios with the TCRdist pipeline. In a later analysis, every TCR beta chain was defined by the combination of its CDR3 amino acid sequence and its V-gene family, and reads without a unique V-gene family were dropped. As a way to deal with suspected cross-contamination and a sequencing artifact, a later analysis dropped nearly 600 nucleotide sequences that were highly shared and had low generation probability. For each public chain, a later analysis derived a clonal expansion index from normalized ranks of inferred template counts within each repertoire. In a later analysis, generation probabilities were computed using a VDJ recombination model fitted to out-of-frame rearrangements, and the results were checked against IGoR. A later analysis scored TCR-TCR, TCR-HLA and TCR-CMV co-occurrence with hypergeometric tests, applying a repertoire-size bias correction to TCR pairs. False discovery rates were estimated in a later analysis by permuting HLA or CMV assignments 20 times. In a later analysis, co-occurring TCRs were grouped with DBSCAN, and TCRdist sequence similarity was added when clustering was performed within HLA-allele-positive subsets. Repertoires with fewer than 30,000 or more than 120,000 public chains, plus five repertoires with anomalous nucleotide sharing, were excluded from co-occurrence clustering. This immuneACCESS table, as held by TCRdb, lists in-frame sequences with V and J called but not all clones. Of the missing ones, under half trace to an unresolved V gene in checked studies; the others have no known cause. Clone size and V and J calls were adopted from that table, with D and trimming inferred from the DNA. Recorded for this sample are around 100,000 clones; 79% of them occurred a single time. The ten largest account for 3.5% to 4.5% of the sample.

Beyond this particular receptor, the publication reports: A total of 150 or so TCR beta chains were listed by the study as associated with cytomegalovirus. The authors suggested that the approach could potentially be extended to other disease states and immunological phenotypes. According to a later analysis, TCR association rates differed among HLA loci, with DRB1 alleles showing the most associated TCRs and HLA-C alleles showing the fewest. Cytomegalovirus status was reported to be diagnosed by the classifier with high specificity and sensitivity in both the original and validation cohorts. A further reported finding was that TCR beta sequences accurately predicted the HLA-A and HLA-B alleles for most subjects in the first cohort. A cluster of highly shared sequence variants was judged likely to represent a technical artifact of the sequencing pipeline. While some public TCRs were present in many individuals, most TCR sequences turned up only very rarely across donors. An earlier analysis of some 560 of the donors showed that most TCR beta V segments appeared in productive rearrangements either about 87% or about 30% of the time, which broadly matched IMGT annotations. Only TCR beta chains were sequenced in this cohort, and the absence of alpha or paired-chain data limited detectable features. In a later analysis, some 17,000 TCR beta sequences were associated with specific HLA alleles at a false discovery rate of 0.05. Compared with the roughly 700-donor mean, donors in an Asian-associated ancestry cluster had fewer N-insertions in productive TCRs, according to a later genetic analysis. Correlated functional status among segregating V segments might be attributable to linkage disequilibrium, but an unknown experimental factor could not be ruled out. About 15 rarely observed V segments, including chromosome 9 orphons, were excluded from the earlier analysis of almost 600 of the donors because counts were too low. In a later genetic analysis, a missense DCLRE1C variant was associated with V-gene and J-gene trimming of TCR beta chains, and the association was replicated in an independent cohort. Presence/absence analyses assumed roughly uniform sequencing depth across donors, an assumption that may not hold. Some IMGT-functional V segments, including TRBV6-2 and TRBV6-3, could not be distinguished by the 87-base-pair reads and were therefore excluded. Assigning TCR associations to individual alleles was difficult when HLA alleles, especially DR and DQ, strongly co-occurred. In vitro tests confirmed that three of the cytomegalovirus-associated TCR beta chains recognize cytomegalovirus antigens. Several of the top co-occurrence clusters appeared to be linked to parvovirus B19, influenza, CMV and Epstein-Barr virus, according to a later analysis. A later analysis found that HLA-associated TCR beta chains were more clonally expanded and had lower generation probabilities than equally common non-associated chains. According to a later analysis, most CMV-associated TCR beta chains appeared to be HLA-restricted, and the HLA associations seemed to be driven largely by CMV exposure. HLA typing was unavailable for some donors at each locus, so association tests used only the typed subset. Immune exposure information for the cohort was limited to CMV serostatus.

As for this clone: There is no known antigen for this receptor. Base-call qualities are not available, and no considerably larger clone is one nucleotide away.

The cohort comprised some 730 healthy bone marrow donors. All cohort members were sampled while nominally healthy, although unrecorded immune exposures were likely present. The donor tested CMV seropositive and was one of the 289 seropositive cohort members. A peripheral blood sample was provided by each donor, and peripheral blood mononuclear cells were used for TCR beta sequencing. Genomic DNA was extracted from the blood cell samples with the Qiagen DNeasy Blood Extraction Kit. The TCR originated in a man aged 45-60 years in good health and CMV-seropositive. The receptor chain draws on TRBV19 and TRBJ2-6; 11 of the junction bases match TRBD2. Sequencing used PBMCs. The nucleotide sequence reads TGTGCCAGTAATCGACTAGCGGGAAACTCTGGGGCCAACGTCCTGACTTTC. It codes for CASNRLAGNSGANVLTF.